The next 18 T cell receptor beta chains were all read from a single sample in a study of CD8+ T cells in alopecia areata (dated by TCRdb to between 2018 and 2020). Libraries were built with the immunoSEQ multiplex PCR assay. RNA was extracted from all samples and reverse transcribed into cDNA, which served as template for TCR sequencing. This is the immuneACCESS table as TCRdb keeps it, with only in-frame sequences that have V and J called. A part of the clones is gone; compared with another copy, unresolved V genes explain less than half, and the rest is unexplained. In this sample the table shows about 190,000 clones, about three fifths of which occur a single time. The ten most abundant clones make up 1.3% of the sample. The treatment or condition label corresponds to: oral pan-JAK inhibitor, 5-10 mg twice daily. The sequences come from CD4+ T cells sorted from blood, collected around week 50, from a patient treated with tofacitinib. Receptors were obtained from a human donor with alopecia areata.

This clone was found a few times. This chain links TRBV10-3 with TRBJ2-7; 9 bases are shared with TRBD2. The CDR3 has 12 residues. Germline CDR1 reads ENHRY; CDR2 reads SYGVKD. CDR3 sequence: CAISDLAGGLSV. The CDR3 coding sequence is TGTGCCATCAGTGATTTGGCGGGGGGGCTATCGGTC.

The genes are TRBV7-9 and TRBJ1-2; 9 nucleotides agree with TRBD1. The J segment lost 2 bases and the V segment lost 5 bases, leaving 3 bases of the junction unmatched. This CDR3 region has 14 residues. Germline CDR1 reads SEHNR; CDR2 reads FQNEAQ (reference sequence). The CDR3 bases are TGTGCCAGCAGCCCGGGACAGGGAAACTATGGCTACACCTTC. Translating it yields CASSPGQGNYGYTF.

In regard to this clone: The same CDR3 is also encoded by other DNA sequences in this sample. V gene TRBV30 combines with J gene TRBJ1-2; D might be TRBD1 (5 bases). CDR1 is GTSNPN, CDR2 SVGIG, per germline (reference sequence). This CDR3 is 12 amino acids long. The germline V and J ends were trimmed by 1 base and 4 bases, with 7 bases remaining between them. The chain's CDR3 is CAWSGRGYGYTF. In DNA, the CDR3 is TGTGCCTGGAGTGGAAGGGGCTATGGCTACACCTTC.

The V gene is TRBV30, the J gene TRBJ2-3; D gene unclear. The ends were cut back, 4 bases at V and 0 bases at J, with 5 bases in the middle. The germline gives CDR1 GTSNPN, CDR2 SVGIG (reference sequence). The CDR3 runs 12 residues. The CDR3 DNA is TGTGCCTGGACCCAGAGCACAGATACGCAGTATTTT. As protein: CAWTQSTDTQYF.

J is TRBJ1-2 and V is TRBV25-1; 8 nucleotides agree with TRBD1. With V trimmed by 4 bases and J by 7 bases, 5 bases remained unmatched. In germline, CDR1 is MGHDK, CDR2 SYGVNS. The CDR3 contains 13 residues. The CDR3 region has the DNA TGTGCCAGCAGTGGAAGGACAGGGATTGGCTACACCTTC. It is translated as CASSGRTGIGYTF.

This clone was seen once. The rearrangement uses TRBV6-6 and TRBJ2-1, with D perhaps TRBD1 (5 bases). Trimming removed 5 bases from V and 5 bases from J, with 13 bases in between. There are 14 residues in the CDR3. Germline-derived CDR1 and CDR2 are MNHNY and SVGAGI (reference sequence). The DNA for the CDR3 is TGTGCCAGCAGTCCCCAGGGATGGAACAATGAGCAGTTCTTC. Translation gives CASSPQGWNNEQFF.

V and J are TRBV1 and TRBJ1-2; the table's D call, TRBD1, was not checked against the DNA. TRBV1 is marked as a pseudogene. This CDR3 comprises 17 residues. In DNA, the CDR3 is TGCACCAGCAGCCAAGATTGGGGACAGTCAGCTAACTATGGCTACACCTTC. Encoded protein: CTSSQDWGQSANYGYTF.

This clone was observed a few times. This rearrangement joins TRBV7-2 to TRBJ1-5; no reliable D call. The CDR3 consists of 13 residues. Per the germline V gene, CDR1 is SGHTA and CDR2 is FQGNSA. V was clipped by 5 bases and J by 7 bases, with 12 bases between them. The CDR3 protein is CASSAHVGQPQHF. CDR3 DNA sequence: TGTGCCAGCAGCGCCCACGTAGGACAGCCCCAGCATTTT.

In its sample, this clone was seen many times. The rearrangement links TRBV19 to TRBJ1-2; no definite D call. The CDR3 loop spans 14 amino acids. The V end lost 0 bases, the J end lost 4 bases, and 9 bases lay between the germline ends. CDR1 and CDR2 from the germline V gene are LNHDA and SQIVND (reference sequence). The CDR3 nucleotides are TGTGCCAGTAGTATAGATATCTCCCGCTATGGCTACACCTTC. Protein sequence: CASSIDISRYGYTF.

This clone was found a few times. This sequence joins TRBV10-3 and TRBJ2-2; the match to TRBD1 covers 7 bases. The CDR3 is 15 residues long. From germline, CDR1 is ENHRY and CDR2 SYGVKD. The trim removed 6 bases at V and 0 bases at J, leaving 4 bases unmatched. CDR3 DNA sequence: TGTGCCATCAGAACCGGGACAGCGAACACCGGGGAGCTGTTTTTT. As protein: CAIRTGTANTGELFF.

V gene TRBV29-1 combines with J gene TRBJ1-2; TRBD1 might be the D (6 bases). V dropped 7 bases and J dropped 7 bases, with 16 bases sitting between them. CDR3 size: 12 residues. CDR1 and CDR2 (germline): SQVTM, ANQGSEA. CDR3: CSAIDRRSGYTF. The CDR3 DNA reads TGCAGCGCCATAGACAGGAGAAGTGGCTACACCTTC. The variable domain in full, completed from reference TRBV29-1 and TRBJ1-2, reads SAVISQKPSRDICQRGTSLTIQCQVDSQVTMMFWYRQQPGQSLTLIATANQGSEATYESGFVIDKFPISRPNLTFSTLTVSNMSPEDSSIYLCSAIDRRSGYTFGSGTRLTVV.

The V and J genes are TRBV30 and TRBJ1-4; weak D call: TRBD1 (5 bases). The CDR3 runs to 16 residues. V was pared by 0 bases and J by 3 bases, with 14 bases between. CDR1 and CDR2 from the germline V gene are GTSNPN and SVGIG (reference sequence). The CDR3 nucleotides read TGTGCCTGGAGTGTACCCCCAGGGAGAGCTAATGAAAAACTGTTTTTT. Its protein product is CAWSVPPGRANEKLFF. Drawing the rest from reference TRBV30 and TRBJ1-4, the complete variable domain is SQTIHQWPATLVQPVGSPLSLECTVEGTSNPNLYWYRQAAGRGLQLLFYSVGIGQISSEVPQNLSASRPQDRQFILSSKKLLLSDSGFYLCAWSVPPGRANEKLFFGSGTQLSVL.

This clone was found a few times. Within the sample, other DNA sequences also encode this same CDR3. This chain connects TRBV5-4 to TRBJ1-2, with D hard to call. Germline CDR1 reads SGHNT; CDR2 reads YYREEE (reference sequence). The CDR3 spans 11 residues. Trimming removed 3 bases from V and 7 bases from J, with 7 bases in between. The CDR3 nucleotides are TGTGCCAGCAGCTCACCCGGTGGCTACACCTTC. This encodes CASSSPGGYTF.

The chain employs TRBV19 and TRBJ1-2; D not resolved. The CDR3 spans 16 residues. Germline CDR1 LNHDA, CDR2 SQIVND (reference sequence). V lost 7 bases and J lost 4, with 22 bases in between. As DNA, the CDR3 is TGTGCCAGTATCGCTGAGGCGGGCTTACGTGGCTATGGCTACACCTTC. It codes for CASIAEAGLRGYGYTF.

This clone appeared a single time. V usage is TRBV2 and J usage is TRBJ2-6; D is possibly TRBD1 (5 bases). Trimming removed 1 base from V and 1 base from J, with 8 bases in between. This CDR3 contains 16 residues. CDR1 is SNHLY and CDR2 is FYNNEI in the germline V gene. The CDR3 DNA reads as TGTGCCAGCAGTGAAGGTACAGGATCTGGGGCCAACGTCCTGACTTTC. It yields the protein CASSEGTGSGANVLTF.

CDR3 coding DNA: TGTGCCTGGAGGACAGTCAACTATGGCTACACCTTC. Translated, it gives CAWRTVNYGYTF. The chain employs TRBV30 and TRBJ1-2, with D perhaps TRBD1 (5 bases). This CDR3 is 12 amino acids long. V was clipped by 3 bases and J by 2 bases, with 7 bases between them. The germline V gene encodes CDR1 GTSNPN and CDR2 SVGIG (reference sequence).

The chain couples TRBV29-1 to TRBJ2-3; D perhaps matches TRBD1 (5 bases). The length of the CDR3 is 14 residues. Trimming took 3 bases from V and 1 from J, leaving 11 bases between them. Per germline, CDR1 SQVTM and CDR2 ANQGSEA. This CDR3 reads CSVEFETGTDTQYF. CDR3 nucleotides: TGCAGCGTTGAGTTTGAGACAGGCACAGATACGCAGTATTTT.

The CDR3 spells CASSRGGTDNEKLFF. The CDR3 DNA reads TGTGCCAGTAGTAGGGGTGGGACAGATAATGAAAAACTGTTTTTT. The rearrangement links TRBV19 to TRBJ1-4; 7 bases map to TRBD1. The CDR3 extends over 15 amino acids. Trimming cost V 4 bases and J 4 bases; bases outside gene matches: 6. Looked up from germline, CDR1 is LNHDA and CDR2 is SQIVND (reference sequence).